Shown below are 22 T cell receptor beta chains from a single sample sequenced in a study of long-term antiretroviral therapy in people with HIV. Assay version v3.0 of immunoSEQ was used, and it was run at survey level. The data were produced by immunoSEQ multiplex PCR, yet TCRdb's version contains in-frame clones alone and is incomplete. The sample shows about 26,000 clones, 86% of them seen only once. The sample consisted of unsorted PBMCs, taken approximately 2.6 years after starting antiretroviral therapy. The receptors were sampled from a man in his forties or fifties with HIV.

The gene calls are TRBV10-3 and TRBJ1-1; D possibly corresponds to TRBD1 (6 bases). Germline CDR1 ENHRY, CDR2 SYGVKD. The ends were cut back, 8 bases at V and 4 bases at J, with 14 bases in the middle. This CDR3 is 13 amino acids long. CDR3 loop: CAIWDTPSTEAFF. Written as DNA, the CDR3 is TGTGCCATCTGGGACACCCCGAGCACTGAAGCTTTCTTT.

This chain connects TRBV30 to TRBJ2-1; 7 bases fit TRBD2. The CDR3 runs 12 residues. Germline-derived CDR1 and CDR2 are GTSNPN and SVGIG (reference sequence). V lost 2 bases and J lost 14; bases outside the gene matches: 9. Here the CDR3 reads CAWSSGGVLKFF. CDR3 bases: TGTGCCTGGAGTTCTGGGGGGGTACTAAAGTTCTTC.

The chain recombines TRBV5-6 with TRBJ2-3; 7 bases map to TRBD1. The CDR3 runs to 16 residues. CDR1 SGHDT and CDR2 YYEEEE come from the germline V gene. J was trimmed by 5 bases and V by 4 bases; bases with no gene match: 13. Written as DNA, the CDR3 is TGTGCCAGCAGCCTTCTCGACAGGGCTAGGGGAGATACGCAGTATTTT. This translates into CASSLLDRARGDTQYF.

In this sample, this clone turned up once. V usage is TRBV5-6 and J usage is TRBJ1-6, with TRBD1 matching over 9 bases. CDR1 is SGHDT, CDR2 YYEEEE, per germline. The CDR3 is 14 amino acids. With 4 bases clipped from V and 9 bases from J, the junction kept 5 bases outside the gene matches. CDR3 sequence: CASSTGQGVSPLHF. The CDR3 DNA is TGTGCCAGCAGCACGGGACAGGGTGTTTCACCCCTCCACTTT.

DNA of the CDR3: TGCGCCAGCAGTCAACCGACAGGGGGTAGGGCTGGCGAGCAGTACTTC. It codes for CASSQPTGGRAGEQYF. The rearrangement joins TRBV23-1 to TRBJ2-7, with 9 positions matching TRBD1. TRBV23-1 is marked as an open reading frame, function uncertain. V was clipped by 2 bases and J by 6 bases; unmatched bases: 11. The CDR3 extends over 16 amino acids.

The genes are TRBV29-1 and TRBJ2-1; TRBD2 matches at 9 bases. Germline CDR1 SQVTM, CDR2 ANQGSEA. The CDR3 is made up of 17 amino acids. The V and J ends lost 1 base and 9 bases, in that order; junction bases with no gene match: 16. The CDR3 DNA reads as TGCAGCGTTGAAGCCAAACCGGGACTAGCTTTTGGGATTGAGCAGTTCTTC. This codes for CSVEAKPGLAFGIEQFF.

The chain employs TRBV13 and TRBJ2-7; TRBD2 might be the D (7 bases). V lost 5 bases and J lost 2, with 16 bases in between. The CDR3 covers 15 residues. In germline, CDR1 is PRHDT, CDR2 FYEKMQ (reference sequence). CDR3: CASSPWGGAAYEQYF. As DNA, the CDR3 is TGTGCCAGCAGCCCATGGGGGGGGGCTGCCTACGAGCAGTACTTC.

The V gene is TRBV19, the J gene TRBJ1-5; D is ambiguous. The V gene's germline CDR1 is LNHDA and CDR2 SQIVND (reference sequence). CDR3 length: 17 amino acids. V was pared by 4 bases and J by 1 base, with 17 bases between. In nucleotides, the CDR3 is TGTGCCAGTAGTAAGGCGGACCGGGATCGGAGCAATCAGCCCCAGCATTTT. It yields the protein CASSKADRDRSNQPQHF.

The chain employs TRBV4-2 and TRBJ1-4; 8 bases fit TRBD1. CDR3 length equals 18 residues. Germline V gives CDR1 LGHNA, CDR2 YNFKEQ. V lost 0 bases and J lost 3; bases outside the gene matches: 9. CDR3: CASSQDLPGGQANEKLFF. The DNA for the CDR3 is TGTGCCAGCAGCCAAGATTTGCCAGGGGGCCAGGCTAATGAAAAACTGTTTTTT.

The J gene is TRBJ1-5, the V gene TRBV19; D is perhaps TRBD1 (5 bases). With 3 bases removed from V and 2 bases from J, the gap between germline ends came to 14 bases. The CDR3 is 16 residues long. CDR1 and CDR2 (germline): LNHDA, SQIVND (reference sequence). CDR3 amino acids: CASSILTPRGNQPQHF. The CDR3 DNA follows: TGTGCCAGTAGTATCCTGACACCCAGGGGCAATCAGCCCCAGCATTTT.

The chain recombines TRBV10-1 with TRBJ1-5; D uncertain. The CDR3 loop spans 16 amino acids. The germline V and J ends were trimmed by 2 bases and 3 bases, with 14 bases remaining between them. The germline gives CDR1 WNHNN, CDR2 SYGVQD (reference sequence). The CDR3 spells CASSEAHPPDNQPQHF. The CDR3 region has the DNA TGCGCCAGCAGTGAGGCCCATCCCCCGGACAATCAGCCCCAGCATTTT.

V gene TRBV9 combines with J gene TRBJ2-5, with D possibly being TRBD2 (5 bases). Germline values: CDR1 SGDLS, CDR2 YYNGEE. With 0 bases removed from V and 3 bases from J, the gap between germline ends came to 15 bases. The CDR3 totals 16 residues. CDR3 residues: CASSVGPLARKETQYF. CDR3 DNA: TGTGCCAGCAGCGTAGGACCCCTAGCCAGGAAAGAGACCCAGTACTTC.

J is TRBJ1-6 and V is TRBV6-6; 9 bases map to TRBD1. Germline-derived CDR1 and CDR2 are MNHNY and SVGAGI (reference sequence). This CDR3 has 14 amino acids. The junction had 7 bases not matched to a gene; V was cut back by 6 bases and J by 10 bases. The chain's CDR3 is CASRVPGQGSPLHF. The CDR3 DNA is TGTGCCAGCAGAGTCCCGGGACAGGGATCACCCCTCCACTTT.

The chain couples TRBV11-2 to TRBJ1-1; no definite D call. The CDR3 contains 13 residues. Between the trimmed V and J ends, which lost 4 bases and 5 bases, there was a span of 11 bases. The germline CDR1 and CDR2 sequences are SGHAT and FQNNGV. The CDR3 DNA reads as TGTGCCAGCAGCTCCGCCCCGAGGACTGAAGCTTTCTTT. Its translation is CASSSAPRTEAFF.

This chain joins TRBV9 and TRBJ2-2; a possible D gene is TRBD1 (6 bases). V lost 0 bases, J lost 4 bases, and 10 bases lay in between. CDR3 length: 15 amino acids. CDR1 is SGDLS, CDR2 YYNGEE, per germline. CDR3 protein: CASSVESTGTGELFF. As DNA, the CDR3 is TGTGCCAGCAGCGTAGAATCGACAGGCACCGGGGAGCTGTTTTTT.

The CDR3 region is CASSYSASGMLDEQYF. CDR3 nucleotide sequence: TGTGCCAGCAGTTACTCTGCTAGCGGGATGTTGGACGAGCAGTACTTC. V and J are TRBV6-6 and TRBJ2-7; 9 bases align to TRBD2. V lost 0 bases to trimming and J lost 5 bases; unmatched junction nucleotides: 8. The CDR3 covers 16 residues. In germline, CDR1 is MNHNY, CDR2 SVGAGI (reference sequence).

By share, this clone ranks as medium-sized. The CDR3 region has the DNA TGCGCCAGCAGCCAAGCAGGGATGGGCAATCAGCCCCAGCATTTT. Translated: CASSQAGMGNQPQHF. J is TRBJ1-5 and V is TRBV4-3; the D gene is possibly TRBD1 (5 bases). This CDR3 contains 15 residues. CDR1 and CDR2 (germline): LGHNA, YSLEER. Trimming took off 1 base at V and 2 bases at J, with 9 bases between the two ends.

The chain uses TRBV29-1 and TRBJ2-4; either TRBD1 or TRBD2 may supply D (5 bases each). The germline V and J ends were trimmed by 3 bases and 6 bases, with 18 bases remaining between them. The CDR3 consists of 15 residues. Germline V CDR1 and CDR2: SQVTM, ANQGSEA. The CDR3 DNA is TGCAGCGTTGAGGACGGAGCCTTTGGGGGAAACATTCAGTACTTC. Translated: CSVEDGAFGGNIQYF.

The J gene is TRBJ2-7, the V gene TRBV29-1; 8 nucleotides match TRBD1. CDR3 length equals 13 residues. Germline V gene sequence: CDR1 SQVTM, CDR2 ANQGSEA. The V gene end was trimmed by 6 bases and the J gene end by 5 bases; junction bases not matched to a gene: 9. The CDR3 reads CSVERTGNHEQYF. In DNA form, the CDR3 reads TGCAGCGTCGAACGGACAGGGAACCACGAGCAGTACTTC.

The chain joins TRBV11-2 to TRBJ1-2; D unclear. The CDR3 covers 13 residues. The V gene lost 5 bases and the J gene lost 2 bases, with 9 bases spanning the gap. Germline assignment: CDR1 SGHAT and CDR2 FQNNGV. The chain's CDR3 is CASSDTPNYGYTF. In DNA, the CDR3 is TGTGCCAGCAGCGATACTCCGAACTATGGCTACACCTTC.

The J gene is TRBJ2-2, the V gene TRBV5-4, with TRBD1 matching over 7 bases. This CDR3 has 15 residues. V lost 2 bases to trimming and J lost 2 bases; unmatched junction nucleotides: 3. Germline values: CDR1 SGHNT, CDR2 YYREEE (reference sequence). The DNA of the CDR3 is TGTGCCAGCAGCTTTCGGGACAGAAACACCGGGGAGCTGTTTTTT. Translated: CASSFRDRNTGELFF.

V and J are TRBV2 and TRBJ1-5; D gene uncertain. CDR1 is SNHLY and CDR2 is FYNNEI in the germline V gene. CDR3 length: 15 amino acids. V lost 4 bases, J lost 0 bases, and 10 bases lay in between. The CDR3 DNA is TGTGCCAGCAGTGGGCCAGGAAATAGCAATCAGCCCCAGCATTTT. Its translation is CASSGPGNSNQPQHF.